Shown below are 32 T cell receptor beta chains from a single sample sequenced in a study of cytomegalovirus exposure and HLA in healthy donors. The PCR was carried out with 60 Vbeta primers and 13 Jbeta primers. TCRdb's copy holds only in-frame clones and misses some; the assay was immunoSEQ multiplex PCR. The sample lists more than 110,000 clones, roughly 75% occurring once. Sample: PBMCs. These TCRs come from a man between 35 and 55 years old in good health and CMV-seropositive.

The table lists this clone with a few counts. The CDR3 DNA sequence: TGTGCCAGCAGGTACAGCCGGACAGGCTCCTACAATGAGCAGTTCTTC. As protein: CASRYSRTGSYNEQFF. This chain links TRBV6-5 with TRBJ2-1; 7 nucleotides match TRBD1. The CDR3 extends over 16 amino acids. The J segment lost 0 bases and the V segment lost 6 bases, leaving 8 bases of the junction unmatched. Germline assignment: CDR1 MNHEY and CDR2 SVGAGI.

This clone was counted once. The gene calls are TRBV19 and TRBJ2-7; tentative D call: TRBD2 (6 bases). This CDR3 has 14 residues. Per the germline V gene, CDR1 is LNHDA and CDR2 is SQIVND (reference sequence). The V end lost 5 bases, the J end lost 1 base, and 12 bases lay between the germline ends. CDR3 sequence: CASSPRGRSYEQYF. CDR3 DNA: TGTGCCAGTAGTCCTCGGGGGAGATCCTACGAGCAGTACTTC.

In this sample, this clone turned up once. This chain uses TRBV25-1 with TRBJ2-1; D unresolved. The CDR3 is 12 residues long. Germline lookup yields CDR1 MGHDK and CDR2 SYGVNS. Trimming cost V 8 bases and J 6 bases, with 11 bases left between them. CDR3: CASGESINEQFF. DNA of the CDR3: TGTGCCAGCGGGGAATCAATCAATGAGCAGTTCTTC.

As DNA, the CDR3 is TGTGCCAGCAGTTCACCCACAGGGGGAAAGACCCAGTACTTC. Translating gives CASSSPTGGKTQYF. This chain connects TRBV28 to TRBJ2-5; 8 nucleotides align to TRBD1. The CDR3 totals 14 residues. J was trimmed by 6 bases and V by 4 bases; bases with no gene match: 7. Germline CDR1 is MDHEN and CDR2 is SYDVKM.

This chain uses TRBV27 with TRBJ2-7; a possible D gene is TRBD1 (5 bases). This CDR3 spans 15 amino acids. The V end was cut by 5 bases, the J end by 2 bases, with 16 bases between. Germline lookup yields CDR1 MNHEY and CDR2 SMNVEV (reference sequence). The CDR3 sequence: CASSQKGRAPYEQYF. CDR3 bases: TGTGCCAGCAGTCAGAAAGGCAGGGCTCCCTACGAGCAGTACTTC.

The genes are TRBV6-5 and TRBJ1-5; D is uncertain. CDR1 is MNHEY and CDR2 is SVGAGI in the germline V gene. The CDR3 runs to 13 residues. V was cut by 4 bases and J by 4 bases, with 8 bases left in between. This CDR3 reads CASSFVLNQPQHF. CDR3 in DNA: TGTGCCAGCAGTTTCGTTTTGAATCAGCCCCAGCATTTT.

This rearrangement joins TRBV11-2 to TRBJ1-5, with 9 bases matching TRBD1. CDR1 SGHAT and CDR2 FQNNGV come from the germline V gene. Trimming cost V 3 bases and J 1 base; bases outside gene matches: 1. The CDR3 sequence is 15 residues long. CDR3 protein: CASSLGQGSNQPQHF. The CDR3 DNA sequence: TGTGCCAGCAGCTTGGGACAGGGAAGCAATCAGCCCCAGCATTTT.

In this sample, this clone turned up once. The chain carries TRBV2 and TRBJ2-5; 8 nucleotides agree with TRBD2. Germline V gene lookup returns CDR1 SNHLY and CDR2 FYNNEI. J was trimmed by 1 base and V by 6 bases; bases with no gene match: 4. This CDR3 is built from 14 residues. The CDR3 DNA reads TGTGCCAGCAGAGAGGGACTAGTCCAAGAGACCCAGTACTTC. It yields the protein CASREGLVQETQYF.

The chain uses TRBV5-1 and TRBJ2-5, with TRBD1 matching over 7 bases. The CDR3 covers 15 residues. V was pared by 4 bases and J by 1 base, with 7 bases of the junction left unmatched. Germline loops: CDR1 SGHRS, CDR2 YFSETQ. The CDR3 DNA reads TGCGCCAGCAGCCCTCCTACAGGGGCCCAAGAGACCCAGTACTTC. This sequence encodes CASSPPTGAQETQYF.

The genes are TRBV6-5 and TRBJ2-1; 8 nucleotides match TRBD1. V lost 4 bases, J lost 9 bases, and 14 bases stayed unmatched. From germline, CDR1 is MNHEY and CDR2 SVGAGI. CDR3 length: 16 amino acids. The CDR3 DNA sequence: TGTGCCAGCAGTTCCTCAGGGGGCGCGATTTCCAGTGAGCAGTTCTTC. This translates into CASSSSGGAISSEQFF.

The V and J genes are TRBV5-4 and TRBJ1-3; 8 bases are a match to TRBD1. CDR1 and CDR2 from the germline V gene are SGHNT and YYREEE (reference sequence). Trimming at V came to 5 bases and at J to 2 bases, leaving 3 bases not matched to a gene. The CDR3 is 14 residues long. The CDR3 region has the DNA TGTGCCAGCAGACCGACAGGGGCTGGAAACACCATATATTTT. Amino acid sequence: CASRPTGAGNTIYF.

This chain's CDR3 is CASSHRGQKYGYTF. DNA for the CDR3: TGTGCCAGCAGCCACCGGGGACAGAAGTATGGCTACACCTTC. V is TRBV7-2 and J is TRBJ1-2; the match to TRBD1 covers 7 bases. V gave up 5 bases and J gave up 5 bases; unmatched junction bases: 8. Germline-derived CDR1 and CDR2 are SGHTA and FQGNSA. This CDR3 has 14 amino acids.

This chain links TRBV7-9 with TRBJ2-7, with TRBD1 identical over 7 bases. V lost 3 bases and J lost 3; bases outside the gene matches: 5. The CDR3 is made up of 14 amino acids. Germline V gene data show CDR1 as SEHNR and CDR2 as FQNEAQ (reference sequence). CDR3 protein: CASSFRDSLYEQYF. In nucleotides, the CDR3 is TGTGCCAGCAGCTTCCGGGACAGCCTCTACGAGCAGTACTTC.

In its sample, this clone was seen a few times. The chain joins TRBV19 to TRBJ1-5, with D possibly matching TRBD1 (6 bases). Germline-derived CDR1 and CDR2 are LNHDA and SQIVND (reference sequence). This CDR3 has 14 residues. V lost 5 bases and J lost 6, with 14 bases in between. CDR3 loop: CASSPQGPFQPQHF. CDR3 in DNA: TGTGCCAGTAGTCCACAGGGTCCGTTTCAGCCCCAGCATTTT.

The CDR3, as DNA: TGTGCCAGCAGCCTGGACAGGAGTGGCGAGCAGTACTTC. Translated: CASSLDRSGEQYF. The chain recombines TRBV5-4 with TRBJ2-7, with 7 bases that match TRBD1. The J segment lost 6 bases and the V segment lost 4 bases, leaving 7 bases of the junction unmatched. Germline loops: CDR1 SGHNT, CDR2 YYREEE (reference sequence). The CDR3 loop spans 13 amino acids.

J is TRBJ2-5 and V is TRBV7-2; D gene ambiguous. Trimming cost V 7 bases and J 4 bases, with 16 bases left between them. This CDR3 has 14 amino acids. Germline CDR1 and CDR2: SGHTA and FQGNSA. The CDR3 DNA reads TGTGCCAGCACCCTCCGCCCAAGCCGAGAGACCCAGTACTTC. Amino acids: CASTLRPSRETQYF. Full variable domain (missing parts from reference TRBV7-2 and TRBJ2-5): GAGVSQSPSNKVTEKGKDVELRCDPISGHTALYWYRQSLGQGLEFLIYFQGNSAPDKSGLPSDRFSAERTGGSVSTLTIQRTQQEDSAVYLCASTLRPSRETQYFGPGTRLLVL.

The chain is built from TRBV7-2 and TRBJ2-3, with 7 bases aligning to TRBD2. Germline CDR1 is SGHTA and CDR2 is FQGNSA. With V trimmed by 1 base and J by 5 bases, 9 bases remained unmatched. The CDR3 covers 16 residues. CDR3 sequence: CASSLGGGWSGDTQYF. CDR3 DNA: TGTGCCAGCAGCTTAGGGGGGGGATGGTCGGGAGATACGCAGTATTTT. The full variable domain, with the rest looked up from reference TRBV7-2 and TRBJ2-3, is GAGVSQSPSNKVTEKGKDVELRCDPISGHTALYWYRQSLGQGLEFLIYFQGNSAPDKSGLPSDRFSAERTGGSVSTLTIQRTQQEDSAVYLCASSLGGGWSGDTQYFGPGTRLTVL.

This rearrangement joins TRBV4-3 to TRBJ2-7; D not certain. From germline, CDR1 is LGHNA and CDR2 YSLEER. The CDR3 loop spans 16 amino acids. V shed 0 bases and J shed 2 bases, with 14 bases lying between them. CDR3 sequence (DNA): TGCGCCAGCAGCCAAGATAGAGGCCATCAACCCTACGAGCAGTACTTC. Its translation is CASSQDRGHQPYEQYF.

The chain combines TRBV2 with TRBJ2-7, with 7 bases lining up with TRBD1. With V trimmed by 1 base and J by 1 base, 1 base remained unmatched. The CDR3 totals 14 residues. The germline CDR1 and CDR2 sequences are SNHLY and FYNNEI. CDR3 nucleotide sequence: TGTGCCAGCAGTGAAGGGGACAGATCCTACGAGCAGTACTTC. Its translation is CASSEGDRSYEQYF.

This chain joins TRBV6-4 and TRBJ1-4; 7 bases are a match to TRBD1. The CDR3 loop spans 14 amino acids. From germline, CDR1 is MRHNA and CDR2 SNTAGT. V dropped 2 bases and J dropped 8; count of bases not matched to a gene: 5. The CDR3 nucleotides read TGTGCCAGCAGTGACAAACCGGGACAGGAAAAACTGTTTTTT. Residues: CASSDKPGQEKLFF.

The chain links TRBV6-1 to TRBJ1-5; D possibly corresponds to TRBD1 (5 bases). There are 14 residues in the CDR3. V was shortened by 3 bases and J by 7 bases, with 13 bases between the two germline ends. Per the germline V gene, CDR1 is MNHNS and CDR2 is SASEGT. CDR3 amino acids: CASSDEQGRQPQHF. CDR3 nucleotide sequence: TGTGCCAGCAGTGATGAGCAGGGAAGGCAGCCCCAGCATTTT.

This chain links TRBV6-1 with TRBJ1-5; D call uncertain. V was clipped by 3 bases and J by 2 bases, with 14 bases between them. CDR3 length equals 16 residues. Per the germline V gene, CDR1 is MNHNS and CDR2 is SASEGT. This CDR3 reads CASSDSISRGNQPQHF. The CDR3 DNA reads TGTGCCAGCAGTGATTCGATCAGTCGTGGCAATCAGCCCCAGCATTTT.

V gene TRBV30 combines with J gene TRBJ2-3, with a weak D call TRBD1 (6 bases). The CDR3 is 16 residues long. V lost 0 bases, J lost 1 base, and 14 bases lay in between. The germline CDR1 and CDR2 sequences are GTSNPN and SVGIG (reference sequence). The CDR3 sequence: CAWSVGGRLRTDTQYF. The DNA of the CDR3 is TGTGCCTGGAGTGTAGGGGGTCGACTTCGCACAGATACGCAGTATTTT.

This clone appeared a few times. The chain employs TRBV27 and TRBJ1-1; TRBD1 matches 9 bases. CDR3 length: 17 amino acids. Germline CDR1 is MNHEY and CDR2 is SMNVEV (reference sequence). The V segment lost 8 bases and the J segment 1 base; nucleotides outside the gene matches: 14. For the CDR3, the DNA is TGTGCCAGCGATCACAGGGGGCGGCTGGAACCGAACACTGAAGCTTTCTTT. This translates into CASDHRGRLEPNTEAFF.

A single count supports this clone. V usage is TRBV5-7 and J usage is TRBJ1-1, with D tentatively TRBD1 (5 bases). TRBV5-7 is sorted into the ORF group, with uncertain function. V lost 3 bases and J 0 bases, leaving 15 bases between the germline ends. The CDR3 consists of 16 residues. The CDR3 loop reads CASSSQYRSMNTEAFF. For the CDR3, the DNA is TGTGCCAGCAGCTCACAATACAGGAGCATGAACACTGAAGCTTTCTTT.

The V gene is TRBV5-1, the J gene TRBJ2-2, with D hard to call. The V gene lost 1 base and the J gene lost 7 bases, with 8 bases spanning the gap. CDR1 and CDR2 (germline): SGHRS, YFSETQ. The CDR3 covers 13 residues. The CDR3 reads CASSLIRNGELFF. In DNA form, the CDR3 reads TGCGCCAGCAGCTTGATTAGAAACGGGGAGCTGTTTTTT.

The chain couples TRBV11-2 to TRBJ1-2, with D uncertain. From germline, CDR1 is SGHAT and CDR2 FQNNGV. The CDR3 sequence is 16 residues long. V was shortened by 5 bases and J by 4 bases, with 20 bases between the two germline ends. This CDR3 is CASSTDDRKPIYGYTF. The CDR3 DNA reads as TGTGCCAGCAGCACAGATGACCGAAAGCCTATCTATGGCTACACCTTC.

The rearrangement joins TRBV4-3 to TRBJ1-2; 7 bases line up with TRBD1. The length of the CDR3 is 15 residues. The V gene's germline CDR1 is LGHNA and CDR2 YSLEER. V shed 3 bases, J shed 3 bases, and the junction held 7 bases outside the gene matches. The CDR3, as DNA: TGCGCCAGCAGCCACCGGACAGGTGGGGACTATGGCTACACCTTC. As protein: CASSHRTGGDYGYTF.

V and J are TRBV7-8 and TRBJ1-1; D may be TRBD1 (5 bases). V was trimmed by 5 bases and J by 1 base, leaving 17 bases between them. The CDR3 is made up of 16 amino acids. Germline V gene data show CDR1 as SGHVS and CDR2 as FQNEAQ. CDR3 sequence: CASSDGTYPTNTEAFF. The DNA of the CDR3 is TGTGCCAGCAGCGACGGGACTTACCCTACGAACACTGAAGCTTTCTTT.

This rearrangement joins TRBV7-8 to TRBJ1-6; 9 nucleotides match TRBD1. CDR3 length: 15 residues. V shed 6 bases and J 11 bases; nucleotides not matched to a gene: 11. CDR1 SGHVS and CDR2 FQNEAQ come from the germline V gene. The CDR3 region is CASSPRDRVHPPLHF. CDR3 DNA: TGTGCCAGCAGTCCGCGGGACAGGGTCCATCCACCCCTCCACTTT.

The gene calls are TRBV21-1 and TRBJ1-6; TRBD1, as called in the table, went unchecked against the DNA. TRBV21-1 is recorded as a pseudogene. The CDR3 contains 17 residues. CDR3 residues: CASSKRQEDPYNSPLHF. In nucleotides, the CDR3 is TGTGCCAGCAGCAAACGACAGGAAGATCCCTATAATTCACCCCTCCACTTT.

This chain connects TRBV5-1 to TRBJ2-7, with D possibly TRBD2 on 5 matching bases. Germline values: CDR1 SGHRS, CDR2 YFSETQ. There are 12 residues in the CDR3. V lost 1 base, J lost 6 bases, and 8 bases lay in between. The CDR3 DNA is TGCGCCAGCAGCTTGCCGGGGAGCGAGCAGTACTTC. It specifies CASSLPGSEQYF.